This T cell receptor (beta chain) was sequenced during a study of T cell responses to AZD1222 COVID-19 vaccine. Repertoires were generated with immunoSEQ multiplex PCR, while TCRdb's copy carries only in-frame clones and drops some. The sample has over 100,000 clones, roughly 84% seen once; the top ten hold roughly 12%. CDR1 is MNHNY, CDR2 SVGAGI, per germline (reference sequence). The CDR3 loop spans 16 amino acids. Germline trimming cut 5 bases from V and 1 base from J; bases unmatched to any gene: 6. The rearrangement joins TRBV6-6 to TRBJ2-2; 8 nucleotides agree with TRBD2. This TCR came from an adult in good health. The sample was peripheral blood, taken on day 0 of AZD1222 vaccination. The CDR3: CASSTPSGLNTGELFF. As DNA, the CDR3 is TGTGCCAGCAGTACCCCTAGCGGGCTGAACACCGGGGAGCTGTTTTTT.